Shown below are 12 T cell receptor beta chains from a single sample sequenced in a study of post-analysis software for immune sequencing data. Study results and caveats: Comparison of patients with controls showed about 5 TRBV segments more frequent in patients, TRBV5-6, TRBV5-1 and TRBV20-1 among them.

The antigens these receptors bind are not known. Prepared TCR beta cDNA libraries contained unique molecular identifiers. One entry per CDR3 protein results from TCRdb running MiXCR on the PCR reads. The top ten clones hold around 6% of a sample with roughly 540,000 distinct CDR3 sequences, around a third of them seen once. Sequencing was carried out using blood. The source of these receptors is a girl between 2 and 17 years old with multiple sclerosis.

To note about this clonotype: Relative to the germline gene, one junction end is altered; a read error may explain this. V and J are TRBV5-6 and TRBJ2-3; perhaps TRBD2 as D (6 bases). CDR1 and CDR2 (germline): SGHDT, YYEEEE. The length of the CDR3 is 15 residues. CDR3 DNA sequence: TGTGCCAGCAGCTTTCCCGGAGGGAGCACAGATGCGCAGTATTTT. Protein: CASSFPGGSTDAQYF.

This clonotype has only a few counts. The V gene is TRBV11-2, the J gene TRBJ2-1, with 10 positions matching TRBD2. The V segment lost 3 bases and the J segment 0 bases; nucleotides outside the gene matches: 8. This CDR3 contains 18 residues. Looked up from germline, CDR1 is SGHAT and CDR2 is FQNNGV. CDR3 sequence: CASSFSGLAVSSYNEQFF. In nucleotides, the CDR3 is TGTGCCAGCAGCTTCTCTGGACTAGCGGTATCCTCCTACAATGAGCAGTTCTTC. Variable domain in full (rest from reference TRBV11-2 and TRBJ2-1): EAGVAQSPRYKIIEKRQSVAFWCNPISGHATLYWYQQILGQGPKLLIQFQNNGVVDDSQLPKDRFSAERLKGVDSTLKIQPAKLEDSAVYLCASSFSGLAVSSYNEQFFGPGTRLTVL.

The chain combines TRBV14 with TRBJ2-1; 11 bases match TRBD2. Looked up from germline, CDR1 is SGHDN and CDR2 is FVKESK. Trimming took 2 bases from V and 5 from J; bases not matched to a gene: 5. CDR3 length: 16 amino acids. DNA for the CDR3: TGTGCCAGCAGCCAATCTCCGGGACTAGCGGACAATGAGCAGTTCTTC. As protein: CASSQSPGLADNEQFF.

The sample holds a few counts of this clonotype. V usage is TRBV5-1 and J usage is TRBJ2-7; D gene ambiguous. V was trimmed by 0 bases and J by 7 bases, leaving 14 bases between them. CDR3 size: 14 residues. Germline V gene data show CDR1 as SGHRS and CDR2 as YFSETQ. The CDR3 nucleotides read TGCGCCAGCAGCTTGGGACCTTCGTCTACTGAGCAGTACTTC. Residues: CASSLGPSSTEQYF.

This clonotype was counted a few times. The chain links TRBV6-2 or TRBV6-3 to TRBJ1-2, with D tentatively TRBD1 (5 bases). Germline V gene lookup returns CDR1 MNHEY and CDR2 SVGEGT. Trimming left V 0 bases short and J 7 bases short, with 18 bases between. The CDR3 length is 16 residues. The DNA for the CDR3 is TGTGCCAGCAGTTACTCTGGAGGGGTGGCGATGGCTGGCTACACCTTC. It encodes CASSYSGGVAMAGYTF.

This clonotype has only a few counts. CDR3 in amino acids: CSVNPLQGEWETQYF. CDR3 sequence (DNA): TGCAGTGTTAACCCCTTACAGGGGGAATGGGAGACCCAGTACTTC. This chain uses TRBV20-1 with TRBJ2-5, with 8 bases matching TRBD1. The CDR3 runs to 15 residues. The germline gives CDR1 DFQATT, CDR2 SNEGSKA (reference sequence). The V segment lost 7 bases and the J segment 5 bases; nucleotides outside the gene matches: 15.

This clonotype was counted between two and nine times. The chain joins TRBV7-7 to TRBJ2-3, with TRBD1 matching over 9 bases. Unmatched junction bases numbered 9, after V lost 4 bases and J lost 4 bases. Germline loops: CDR1 SSHAT, CDR2 FNYEAQ (reference sequence). The CDR3 covers 16 residues. The CDR3 protein is CASSWEGQGGADTQYF. The CDR3, as DNA: TGTGCCAGCAGCTGGGAGGGACAGGGTGGAGCAGATACGCAGTATTTT.

The chain has TRBV7-8 and TRBJ2-1; 8 positions match TRBD2. The CDR3 spans 16 residues. Germline CDR1 and CDR2: SGHVS and FQNEAQ. The junction had 19 bases not matched to a gene; V was cut back by 5 bases and J by 13 bases. In nucleotides, the CDR3 is TGTGCCAGCAGCGTATACCGGGGGGGACGTAGGGAGACCCAGTTCTTC. Its protein product is CASSVYRGGRRETQFF.

The rearrangement joins TRBV20-1 to TRBJ2-7; 7 bases match TRBD1. The CDR3 length is 14 residues. V lost 2 bases to trimming and J lost 5 bases; unmatched junction nucleotides: 9. The germline CDR1 and CDR2 sequences are DFQATT and SNEGSKA (reference sequence). This CDR3 reads CSARQVRGPDEQYF. The CDR3 coding sequence is TGCAGTGCTAGACAGGTGAGGGGGCCCGACGAGCAGTACTTC.

This clonotype was seen a few times. The DNA for the CDR3 is TGTGCCAGCAGGGCCACCTCTGGGGCCAACGTCCTGACTTTC. This encodes CASRATSGANVLTF. The V gene is TRBV7-3, the J gene TRBJ2-6; no clear D gene. CDR1 and CDR2 (germline): SGHTA, FQGTGA. V lost 6 bases and J lost 0, with 6 bases in between. The CDR3 has 14 amino acids. Variable domain in full (rest from reference TRBV7-3 and TRBJ2-6): GAGVSQTPSNKVTEKGKYVELRCDPISGHTALYWYRQSLGQGPEFLIYFQGTGAADDSGLPNDRFFAVRPEGSVSTLKIQRTERGDSAVYLCASRATSGANVLTFGAGSRLTVL.

This clonotype showed up just a few times. This chain links TRBV7-9 with TRBJ1-2, with 7 nucleotides matching TRBD1. The germline V gene has CDR1 SEHNR and CDR2 FQNEAQ (reference sequence). V dropped 5 bases and J dropped 4; count of bases not matched to a gene: 10. CDR3 length: 15 amino acids. Here the CDR3 reads CASSQRQGWGYGYTF. CDR3 bases: TGTGCCAGCAGCCAACGACAGGGATGGGGCTATGGCTACACCTTC.

The V call is TRBV15, the J call TRBJ2-6; D is uncertain. The CDR3 has 14 residues. The germline gives CDR1 LNHNV, CDR2 YYDKDF (reference sequence). Trimming left V 1 base short and J 4 bases short, with 5 bases between. As DNA, the CDR3 is TGTGCCACCAGCAGAGTAAAAGGGGCCAACGTCCTGACTTTC. Amino acid sequence: CATSRVKGANVLTF.